This TCR beta chain emerged from a study of T-cell memory formation after mild COVID-19. Across the whole study: The two donors had largely donor-specific TCR clusters. The study, taken as a whole, reports: Cross-reactive memory seemingly joined, as some responding clones were found in pre-infection memory. Chiefly within CM and EM were the contracting CD4+ clones; CD8+ ones were within EMRA.

A remark on this clonotype: The antigen is undetermined.

The ends lost 3 bases at V and 4 bases at J; junction bases unmatched: 3. This CDR3 is built from 14 residues. The germline CDR1 and CDR2 sequences are SGDLS and YYNGEE. A single record per CDR3 protein comes from TCRdb applying MiXCR to the 5' RACE reads. The sample lists a few hundred thousand distinct CDR3 sequences, over 15% occurring once. This sequence originates from a man younger than 30 who had mild COVID-19 (a few samples of this study predate the infection). Cell type and time point are not known. The chain uses TRBV9 and TRBJ2-3, with 9 bases lining up with TRBD2. The sample was PBMCs or a T cell subset sorted from them (not recorded which). The CDR3 coding sequence is TGTGCCAGCAGCGCGACTAGCGGCCCAGATACGCAGTATTTT. It yields the protein CASSATSGPDTQYF.